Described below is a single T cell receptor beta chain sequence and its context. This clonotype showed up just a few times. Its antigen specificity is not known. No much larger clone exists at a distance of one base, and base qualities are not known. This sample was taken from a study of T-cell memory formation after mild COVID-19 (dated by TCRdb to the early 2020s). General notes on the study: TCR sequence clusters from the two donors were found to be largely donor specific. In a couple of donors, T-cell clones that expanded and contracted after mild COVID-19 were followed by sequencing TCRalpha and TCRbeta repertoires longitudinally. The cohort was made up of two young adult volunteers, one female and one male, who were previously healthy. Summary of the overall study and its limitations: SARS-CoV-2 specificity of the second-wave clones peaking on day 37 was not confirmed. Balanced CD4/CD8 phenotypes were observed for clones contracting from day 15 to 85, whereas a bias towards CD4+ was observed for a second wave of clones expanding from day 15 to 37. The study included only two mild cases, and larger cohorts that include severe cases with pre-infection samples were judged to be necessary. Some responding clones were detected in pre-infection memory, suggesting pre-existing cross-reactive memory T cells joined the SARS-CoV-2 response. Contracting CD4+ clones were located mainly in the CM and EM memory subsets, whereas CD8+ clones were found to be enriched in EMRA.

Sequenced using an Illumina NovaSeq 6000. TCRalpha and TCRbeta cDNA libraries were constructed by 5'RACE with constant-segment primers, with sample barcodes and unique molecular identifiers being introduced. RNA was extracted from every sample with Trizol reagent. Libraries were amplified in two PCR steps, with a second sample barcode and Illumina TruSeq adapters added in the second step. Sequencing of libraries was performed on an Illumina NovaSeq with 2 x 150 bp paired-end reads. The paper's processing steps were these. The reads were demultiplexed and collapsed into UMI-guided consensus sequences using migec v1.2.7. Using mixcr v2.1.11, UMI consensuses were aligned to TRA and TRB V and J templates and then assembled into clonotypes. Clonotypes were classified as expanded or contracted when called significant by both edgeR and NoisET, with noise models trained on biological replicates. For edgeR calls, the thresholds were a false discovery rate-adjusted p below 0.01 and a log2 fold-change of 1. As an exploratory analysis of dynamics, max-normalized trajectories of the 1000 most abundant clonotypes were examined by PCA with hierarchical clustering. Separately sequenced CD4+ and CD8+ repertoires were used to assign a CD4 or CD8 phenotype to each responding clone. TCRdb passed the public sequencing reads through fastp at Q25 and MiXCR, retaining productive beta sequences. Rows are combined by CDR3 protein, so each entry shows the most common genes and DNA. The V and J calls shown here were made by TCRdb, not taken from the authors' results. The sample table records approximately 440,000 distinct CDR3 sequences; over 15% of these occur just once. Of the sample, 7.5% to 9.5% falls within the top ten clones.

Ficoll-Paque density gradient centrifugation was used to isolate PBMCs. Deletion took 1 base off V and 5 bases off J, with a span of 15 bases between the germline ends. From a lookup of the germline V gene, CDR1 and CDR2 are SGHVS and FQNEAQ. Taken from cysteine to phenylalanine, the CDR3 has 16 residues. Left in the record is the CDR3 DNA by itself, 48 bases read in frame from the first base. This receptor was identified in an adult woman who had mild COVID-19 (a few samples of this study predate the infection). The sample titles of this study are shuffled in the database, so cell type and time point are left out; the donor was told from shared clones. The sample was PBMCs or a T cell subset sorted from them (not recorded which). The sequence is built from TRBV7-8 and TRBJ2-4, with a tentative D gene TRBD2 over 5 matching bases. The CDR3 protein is CASSLVGRGLENIQYF. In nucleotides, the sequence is TGTGCCAGCAGCTTAGTTGGCCGAGGGTTGGAAAACATTCAGTACTTC.